One sample yielded the 8 T cell receptor beta chains listed below, sequenced in a study of PD-1 blockade in mismatch repair-deficient tumors. Sequencing used immunoSEQ multiplex PCR; TCRdb keeps in-frame clones, though not all of them. The data show about 100,000 clones, 70% to 85% seen once. The specimen comprised peripheral blood, sampled approximately 35 weeks after starting pembrolizumab. The receptors shown here come from an adult with mismatch repair-deficient cancer.

The chain links TRBV12-5 to TRBJ2-7; 7 bases line up with TRBD2. There are 14 residues in the CDR3. Germline lookup yields CDR1 LGHNT and CDR2 FRNRAP. V was pared by 8 bases and J by 1 base, with 8 bases of the junction left unmatched. This CDR3 reads CASKPGGLSYEQYF. DNA for the CDR3: TGTGCTAGTAAACCGGGAGGTTTATCCTACGAGCAGTACTTC.

The chain recombines TRBV9 with TRBJ2-1, with a weak D call TRBD1 (6 bases). Germline CDR1 SGDLS, CDR2 YYNGEE. The length of the CDR3 is 12 residues. The V and J ends lost 5 bases and 5 bases respectively, with 8 bases between them. CDR3 sequence (DNA): TGTGCCAGCAGTGGACAGCACAATGAGCAGTTCTTC. Amino acid sequence: CASSGQHNEQFF.

This clone turned up a few times. The V call is TRBV5-4, the J call TRBJ1-2, with D tentatively TRBD1 (5 bases). Between the trimmed V and J ends, which lost 4 bases and 2 bases, there was a span of 6 bases. The germline V gene encodes CDR1 SGHNT and CDR2 YYREEE (reference sequence). The CDR3 sequence is 12 residues long. CDR3 protein: CASSRDNYGYTF. In DNA, the CDR3 is TGTGCCAGCAGCCGGGACAACTATGGCTACACCTTC.

V usage is TRBV19 and J usage is TRBJ2-3; no clear D gene. Germline loops: CDR1 LNHDA, CDR2 SQIVND (reference sequence). Trimming cost V 2 bases and J 4 bases, with 13 bases left between them. The CDR3 is 15 amino acids. CDR3 residues: CASSITSSRSDTQYF. The CDR3 DNA sequence: TGTGCCAGTAGTATAACTTCCTCTCGCTCAGATACGCAGTATTTT. The full variable domain, with the rest looked up from reference TRBV19 and TRBJ2-3, is DGGITQSPKYLFRKEGQNVTLSCEQNLNHDAMYWYRQDPGQGLRLIYYSQIVNDFQKGDIAEGYSVSREKKESFPLTVTSAQKNPTAFYLCASSITSSRSDTQYFGPGTRLTVL.

The chain is built from TRBV9 and TRBJ1-1, with D unresolved. Deletions cut 0 bases from V and 7 bases from J, with 19 bases between. Looked up from germline, CDR1 is SGDLS and CDR2 is YYNGEE. The CDR3 has 16 residues. The CDR3 protein is CASSVDSAGRAGEAFF. CDR3 DNA sequence: TGTGCCAGCAGCGTAGACTCGGCGGGGAGGGCAGGTGAAGCTTTCTTT.

The chain has TRBV19 and TRBJ1-1, with a possible D match to TRBD1 (5 bases). Per germline, CDR1 LNHDA and CDR2 SQIVND (reference sequence). This CDR3 is 16 amino acids long. The V gene lost 4 bases and the J gene lost 6 bases, with 21 bases spanning the gap. CDR3 DNA sequence: TGTGCCAGTAGTACCGCCAAGGGTGGGGCTGAATCTGAAGCTTTCTTT. Amino acids: CASSTAKGGAESEAFF.

This chain uses TRBV5-1 with TRBJ2-1, with D perhaps TRBD2 (7 bases). CDR1 is SGHRS, CDR2 YFSETQ, per germline. CDR3 length equals 13 residues. V shed 2 bases and J shed 8 bases, with 11 bases lying between them. CDR3 protein: CASSLGGGDEQFF. In nucleotides, the CDR3 is TGCGCCAGCAGCTTAGGGGGGGGCGATGAGCAGTTCTTC.

J is TRBJ1-3 and V is TRBV19; D remains unclear. The V gene's germline CDR1 is LNHDA and CDR2 SQIVND (reference sequence). V lost 6 bases and J 0 bases, leaving 12 bases between the germline ends. The CDR3 is made up of 15 amino acids. The CDR3, as DNA: TGTGCCAGTAGGGTAAGAACAGACTCTGGAAACACCATATATTTT. Protein sequence: CASRVRTDSGNTIYF.